Sequencing of this T cell receptor beta chain was carried out in a study of post-analysis software for immune sequencing data. Notes on the study in general: Patients showed TRBV5-6, TRBV5-1 and TRBV20-1 among roughly 5 TRBV segments more frequent than in controls.

The CDR3 is 14 amino acids. Trimming removed 7 bases from V and 3 bases from J; junction bases left unmatched: 6. Looked up from germline, CDR1 is SQVTM and CDR2 is ANQGSEA. cDNA libraries for TCR beta contained unique molecular identifiers. TCRdb re-called the PCR reads through MiXCR, storing one row per CDR3 protein. The profile shows 600,000 to 700,000 distinct CDR3 sequences, roughly three fifths of them singletons. This clonotype was picked up many times. As yet, its antigen is unknown. The sequence derives from a girl aged 2 to 10 with multiple sclerosis. Material: blood. The chain employs TRBV29-1 and TRBJ2-1; 10 nucleotides agree with TRBD2. CDR3 region: CSATGLAYYNEQFF. DNA of the CDR3: TGCAGCGCTACGGGACTAGCGTACTACAATGAGCAGTTCTTC.